A selection of T cell receptor beta chains follows, all from one sample in a study of cytomegalovirus exposure and HLA in healthy donors. Assay: immunoSEQ multiplex PCR; the TCRdb copy retains only in-frame clones and omits some. The sample records over 75,000 clones, around 77% being singletons. Material for sequencing was PBMCs. Receptors were obtained from a man aged 45 to 65 in good health and CMV-seropositive. Both conserved end residues are part of each CDR3. Where a row states a size, it is once, few, many or the class of an expanded clone; other rows omit it.

V gene: TRBV5-1
J gene: TRBJ2-5
clone size: .
CDR3 protein: CASSTTGYEQYF

V gene: TRBV15
J gene: .
clone size: once
CDR3 protein: CATSISGGAQYEQYF

V gene: TRBV7-9
J gene: TRBJ2-7
clone size: .
CDR3 protein: CSSSLTGGRDEQYF

V gene: TRBV9
J gene: TRBJ2-5
clone size: .
CDR3 protein: CASSAGHGGALETQYF

V gene: TRBV30
J gene: TRBJ1-2
clone size: .
CDR3 protein: CAWSVRDRVLFNYGYTF

V gene: TRBV4-1
J gene: TRBJ2-5
clone size: .
CDR3 protein: CASSLDRVGETQYF

V gene: TRBV20-1
J gene: TRBJ2-1
clone size: .
CDR3 protein: CSARDGLALFF

V gene: TRBV7-2
J gene: TRBJ1-3
clone size: .
CDR3 protein: CASSYTGAGNTIYF

V gene: TRBV6-1
J gene: TRBJ2-7
clone size: .
CDR3 protein: CASSEWTGTMLTKGGGLHEQYF

V gene: TRBV4-2
J gene: TRBJ1-2
clone size: .
CDR3 protein: CASSQDTGLNYGYTF

V gene: TRBV30
J gene: TRBJ2-5
clone size: .
CDR3 protein: CAWSLTSIFETQYF

V gene: TRBV6-1
J gene: TRBJ1-5
clone size: few
CDR3 protein: CASSEVGGQQPQHF

V gene: TRBV10-3
J gene: TRBJ1-1
clone size: .
CDR3 protein: CAISDLRDLGAFF

V gene: TRBV7-2
J gene: TRBJ2-2
clone size: .
CDR3 protein: CASSPQEVWNTGELFF

V gene: TRBV7-3
J gene: TRBJ2-3
clone size: .
CDR3 protein: CASSLFGASGGSGDTQYF

V gene: TRBV7-2
J gene: TRBJ2-7
clone size: once
CDR3 protein: CASSDLGTAEQYF

V gene: TRBV5-5
J gene: TRBJ1-6
clone size: .
CDR3 protein: CASSSYSSLYNSPLHF

V gene: TRBV30
J gene: TRBJ1-1
clone size: .
CDR3 protein: CAWSVRVGGTEAFF

V gene: TRBV5-6
J gene: TRBJ1-4
clone size: .
CDR3 protein: CASSSTGSAGEKLFF

V gene: TRBV6-6
J gene: TRBJ2-3
clone size: .
CDR3 protein: CASSSPDGRGTDTQYF

V gene: TRBV2
J gene: TRBJ2-6
clone size: .
CDR3 protein: CASSGDRAGANVLTF

V gene: TRBV4-2
J gene: TRBJ2-2
clone size: .
CDR3 protein: CASSPSVTGELFF

V gene: TRBV6-5
J gene: TRBJ1-5
clone size: .
CDR3 protein: CASSYSREGDQPQHF

V gene: TRBV9
J gene: TRBJ2-7
clone size: .
CDR3 protein: CASSVTGQEQYF

V gene: TRBV6-1
J gene: TRBJ1-5
clone size: .
CDR3 protein: CATSGTRAAQHF

V gene: TRBV7-8
J gene: TRBJ1-3
clone size: .
CDR3 protein: CASSLAGTGFGNTIYF

V gene: TRBV6-5
J gene: TRBJ1-1
clone size: once
CDR3 protein: CASSYGGGDRGVEAFF

V gene: TRBV19
J gene: TRBJ1-1
clone size: .
CDR3 protein: CASSIAPGHIYGNTEAFF

V gene: TRBV19
J gene: TRBJ1-1
clone size: .
CDR3 protein: CASSIGNRGRSTEAFF

V gene: TRBV7-3
J gene: TRBJ2-3
clone size: few
CDR3 protein: CASSLKGGSGGDTQYF

V gene: TRBV5-6
J gene: TRBJ2-3
clone size: .
CDR3 protein: CASSPPGGGAQYF

V gene: TRBV6-5
J gene: TRBJ1-6
clone size: once
CDR3 protein: CASSYGSWSPLHF

V gene: TRBV28
J gene: TRBJ2-3
clone size: .
CDR3 protein: CASSRQGGLRDTQYF

V gene: TRBV5-5
J gene: TRBJ1-6
clone size: .
CDR3 protein: CASSPGNSYNSPLHF

V gene: TRBV7-9
J gene: TRBJ2-1
clone size: .
CDR3 protein: CASSLRGGFSNEQFF

V gene: TRBV5-5
J gene: TRBJ1-6
clone size: .
CDR3 protein: CASSYNPGSDNSPLHF

V gene: TRBV6-5
J gene: TRBJ1-6
clone size: .
CDR3 protein: CASSQGASPLNF

V gene: TRBV14
J gene: TRBJ2-1
clone size: .
CDR3 protein: CASSQVGLADYNEQFF

V gene: TRBV6-1
J gene: TRBJ2-5
clone size: .
CDR3 protein: CASSEWNGAQETQYF

V gene: TRBV19
J gene: TRBJ1-2
clone size: few
CDR3 protein: CASRRAASGVQRGGYTF

V gene: TRBV4-1
J gene: TRBJ1-2
clone size: .
CDR3 protein: CASSRTSGQMEFGYTF

V gene: TRBV19
J gene: TRBJ1-3
clone size: .
CDR3 protein: CASKHRHHDSGNTIYF

V gene: TRBV25-1
J gene: TRBJ2-7
clone size: .
CDR3 protein: CASSDRVYEQYF

V gene: TRBV9
J gene: TRBJ1-1
clone size: .
CDR3 protein: CASSTVGGPTEAFF

V gene: TRBV5-5
J gene: TRBJ2-7
clone size: once
CDR3 protein: CASSTGTATLYEQYF

V gene: TRBV10-3
J gene: TRBJ2-3
clone size: .
CDR3 protein: CAISPGQEADTQYF

V gene: TRBV7-2
J gene: TRBJ2-1
clone size: .
CDR3 protein: CASSPGGNEQFF

V gene: TRBV7-9
J gene: TRBJ1-5
clone size: .
CDR3 protein: CASGETSGNQPQHF

V gene: TRBV9
J gene: TRBJ2-2
clone size: .
CDR3 protein: CASSTRTGGITGELFF

V gene: TRBV30
J gene: TRBJ1-5
clone size: .
CDR3 protein: CAWSRGHNQPQHF

V gene: TRBV4-3
J gene: TRBJ2-5
clone size: .
CDR3 protein: CASSQRGTSGGQETQYF

V gene: TRBV10-2
J gene: TRBJ2-6
clone size: .
CDR3 protein: CASSERAGTARSGANVLTF

V gene: TRBV4-3
J gene: TRBJ2-7
clone size: .
CDR3 protein: CASSHSHRVGYEQYF

V gene: TRBV2
J gene: TRBJ1-2
clone size: .
CDR3 protein: CAGRQGDGYTF

V gene: TRBV5-4
J gene: TRBJ2-7
clone size: few
CDR3 protein: CATGQGLYEQYF